A single sample is the source of the 8 T cell receptor beta chains below, sequenced in a study of blood T cell repertoires in COVID-19. The method was immunoSEQ multiplex PCR; TCRdb's version includes in-frame clones alone and lacks a portion of them. The data contain 40,000 to 55,000 clones, around 86% of them singletons. Material: peripheral blood. The source of these receptors is a human donor in a cohort sampled during active COVID-19.

This clone was seen a few times. The chain combines TRBV6-1 with TRBJ1-4, with 7 bases lining up with TRBD1. V trimming: 3 bases; J trimming: 4 bases; junction bases outside the gene matches: 5. The germline V gene has CDR1 MNHNS and CDR2 SASEGT. This CDR3 has 15 residues. CDR3 protein: CASSETGNFNEKLFF. The CDR3 nucleotides read TGTGCCAGCAGTGAGACAGGGAATTTTAATGAAAAACTGTTTTTT.

The rearrangement links TRBV5-4 to TRBJ2-3; TRBD2 agrees at 14 bases. J lost 7 bases, V lost 4 bases, and 11 bases had no gene match. This CDR3 is built from 17 residues. Germline V gene sequence: CDR1 SGHNT, CDR2 YYREEE (reference sequence). The CDR3 loop is CASSNSRTSGGRNTQYF. The CDR3 coding sequence is TGTGCCAGCAGCAACAGCCGGACTAGCGGGGGGAGGAATACGCAGTATTTT.

In nucleotides, the CDR3 is TGTGCCTGGAGTGTAGGGTGGGGGGGATCCGAAAAACTGTTTTTT. This encodes CAWSVGWGGSEKLFF. This chain uses TRBV30 with TRBJ1-4, with TRBD1 as a possible D gene (5 bases). The CDR3 sequence is 15 residues long. The V end lost 0 bases, the J end lost 8 bases, and 16 bases lay between the germline ends. Germline V CDR1 and CDR2: GTSNPN, SVGIG (reference sequence).

The CDR3 sequence: CASSLGGTDYGYTF. The CDR3 bases are TGTGCCAGCAGCTTAGGTGGGACAGACTATGGCTACACCTTC. The V gene is TRBV7-6, the J gene TRBJ1-2; 7 positions agree with TRBD1. The germline V gene encodes CDR1 SGHVS and CDR2 FNYEAQ. V gave up 1 base and J gave up 3 bases; unmatched junction bases: 2. CDR3 size: 14 residues.

This clone was picked up one time. The rearrangement joins TRBV19 to TRBJ1-5, with 7 bases matching TRBD1. With V trimmed by 5 bases and J by 1 base, 8 bases remained unmatched. The CDR3 is made up of 16 amino acids. In germline, CDR1 is LNHDA, CDR2 SQIVND (reference sequence). Here the CDR3 reads CASSVLQGLSNQPQHF. The CDR3 DNA reads as TGTGCCAGTAGTGTATTACAGGGGCTAAGCAATCAGCCCCAGCATTTT.

The CDR3: CASSPRDSLYGYTF. The CDR3 DNA follows: TGTGCCAGCAGCCCCCGGGACAGCCTCTATGGCTACACCTTC. V usage is TRBV3-1 (or the pseudogene TRBV3-2) and J usage is TRBJ1-2; 7 bases are a match to TRBD1. V gave up 4 bases and J gave up 4 bases; unmatched junction bases: 6. CDR1 and CDR2 (germline): LGHDT, YNNKEL (reference sequence). This CDR3 is built from 14 residues.

V is TRBV9 and J is TRBJ2-7; 10 nucleotides line up with TRBD1. The CDR3 extends over 14 amino acids. The ends lost 4 bases at V and 5 bases at J; junction bases unmatched: 6. The V gene's germline CDR1 is SGDLS and CDR2 YYNGEE. CDR3 nucleotide sequence: TGTGCCAGCAGCCCCGGACAGGGGGTTGACGAGCAGTACTTC. Protein sequence: CASSPGQGVDEQYF.

The chain links TRBV18 to TRBJ1-4; maybe TRBD1 (6 bases). V lost 1 base, J lost 0 bases, and 9 bases lay in between. The CDR3 loop spans 16 amino acids. The germline V gene has CDR1 KGHSH and CDR2 LQKENI. CDR3 protein: CASSPRTVATNEKLFF. In DNA form, the CDR3 reads TGTGCCAGCTCACCACGGACAGTTGCAACTAATGAAAAACTGTTTTTT. The full variable domain, its missing parts supplied by reference TRBV18 and TRBJ1-4, is NAGVMQNPRHLVRRRGQEARLRCSPMKGHSHVYWYRQLPEEGLKFMVYLQKENIIDESGMPKERFSAEFPKEGPSILRIQQVVRGDSAAYFCASSPRTVATNEKLFFGSGTQLSVL.